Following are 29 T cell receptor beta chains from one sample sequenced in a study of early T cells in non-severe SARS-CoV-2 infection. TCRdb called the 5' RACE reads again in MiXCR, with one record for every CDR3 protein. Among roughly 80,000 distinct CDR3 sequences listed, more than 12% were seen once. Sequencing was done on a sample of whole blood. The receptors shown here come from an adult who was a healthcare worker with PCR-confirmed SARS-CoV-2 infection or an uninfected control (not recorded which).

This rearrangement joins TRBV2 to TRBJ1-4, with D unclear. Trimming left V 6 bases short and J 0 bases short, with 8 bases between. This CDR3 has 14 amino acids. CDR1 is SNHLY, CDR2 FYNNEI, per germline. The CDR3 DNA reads TGTGCCAGCAGGGAGATTGCAACTAATGAAAAACTGTTTTTT. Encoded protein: CASREIATNEKLFF.

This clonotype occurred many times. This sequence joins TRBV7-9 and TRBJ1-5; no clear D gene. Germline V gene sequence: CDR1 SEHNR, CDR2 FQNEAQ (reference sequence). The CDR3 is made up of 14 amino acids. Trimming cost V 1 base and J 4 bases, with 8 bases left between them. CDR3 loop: CASSLGQLNQPQHF. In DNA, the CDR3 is TGTGCCAGCAGCTTAGGCCAGTTAAATCAGCCCCAGCATTTT.

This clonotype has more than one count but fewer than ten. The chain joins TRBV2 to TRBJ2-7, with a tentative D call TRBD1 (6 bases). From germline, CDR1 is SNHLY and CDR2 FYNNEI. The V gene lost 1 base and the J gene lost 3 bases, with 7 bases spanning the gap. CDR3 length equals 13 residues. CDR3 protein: CASSEDRVYEQYF. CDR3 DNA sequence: TGTGCCAGCAGTGAAGACAGGGTCTACGAGCAGTACTTC.

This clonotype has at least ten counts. DNA for the CDR3: TGTGCCAGTAGCCAAGATGGGACAGGTCGTTGGCAGCCCCAGCATTTT. Amino acids: CASSQDGTGRWQPQHF. This chain links TRBV19 with TRBJ1-5; 8 positions match TRBD1. V gave up 6 bases and J gave up 7 bases; unmatched junction bases: 14. CDR1 is LNHDA, CDR2 SQIVND, per germline (reference sequence). This CDR3 has 16 residues.

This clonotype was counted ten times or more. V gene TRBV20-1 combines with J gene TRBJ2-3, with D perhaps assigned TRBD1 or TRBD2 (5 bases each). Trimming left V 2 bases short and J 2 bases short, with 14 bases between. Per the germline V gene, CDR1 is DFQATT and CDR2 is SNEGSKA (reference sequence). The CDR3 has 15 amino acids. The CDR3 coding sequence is TGCAGTGCTAGACCGGGACGTACCCTCACAGATACGCAGTATTTT. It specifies CSARPGRTLTDTQYF.

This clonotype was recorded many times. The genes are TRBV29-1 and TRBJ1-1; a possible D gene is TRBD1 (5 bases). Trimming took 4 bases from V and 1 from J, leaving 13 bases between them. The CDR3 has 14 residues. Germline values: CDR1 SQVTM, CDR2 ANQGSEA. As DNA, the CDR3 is TGCAGCGTTGTTCGCGGGACGCCGAACACTGAAGCTTTCTTT. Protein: CSVVRGTPNTEAFF.

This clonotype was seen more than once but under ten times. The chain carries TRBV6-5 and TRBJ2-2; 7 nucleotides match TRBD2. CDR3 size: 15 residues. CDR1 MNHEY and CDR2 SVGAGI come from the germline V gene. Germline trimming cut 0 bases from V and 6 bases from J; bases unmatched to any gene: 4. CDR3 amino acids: CASSYSQGGAGELFF. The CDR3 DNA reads TGTGCCAGCAGTTACTCTCAGGGAGGGGCCGGGGAGCTGTTTTTT.

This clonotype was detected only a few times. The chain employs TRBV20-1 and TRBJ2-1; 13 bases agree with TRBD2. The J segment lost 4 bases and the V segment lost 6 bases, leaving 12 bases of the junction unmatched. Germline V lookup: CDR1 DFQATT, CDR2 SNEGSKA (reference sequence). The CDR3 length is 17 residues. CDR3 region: CSATSTRTSGRYNEQFF. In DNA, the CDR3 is TGCAGTGCCACTTCAACAAGGACTAGCGGGAGATACAATGAGCAGTTCTTC.

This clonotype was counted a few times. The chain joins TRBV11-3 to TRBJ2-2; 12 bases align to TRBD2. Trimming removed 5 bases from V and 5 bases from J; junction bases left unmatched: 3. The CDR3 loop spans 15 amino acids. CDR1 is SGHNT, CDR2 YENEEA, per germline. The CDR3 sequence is CASSRGTSGTGELFF. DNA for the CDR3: TGTGCCAGCAGCCGTGGGACTAGCGGGACCGGGGAGCTGTTTTTT.

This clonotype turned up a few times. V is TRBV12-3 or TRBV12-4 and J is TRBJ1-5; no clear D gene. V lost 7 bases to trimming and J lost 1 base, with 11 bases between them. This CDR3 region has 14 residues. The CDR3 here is CASTPRASNQPQHF. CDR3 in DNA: TGTGCCAGCACCCCTAGAGCCAGCAATCAGCCCCAGCATTTT.

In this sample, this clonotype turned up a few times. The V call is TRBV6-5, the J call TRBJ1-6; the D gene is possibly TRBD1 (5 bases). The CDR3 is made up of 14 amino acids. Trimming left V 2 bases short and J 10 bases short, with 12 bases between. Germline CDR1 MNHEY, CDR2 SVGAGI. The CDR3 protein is CASSYPGHKSPLHF. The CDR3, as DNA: TGTGCCAGCAGTTACCCAGGGCACAAATCACCCCTCCACTTT.

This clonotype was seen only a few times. CDR3: CASSVEETYNSPLHF. Written as DNA, the CDR3 is TGTGCCAGCAGCGTAGAGGAAACATATAATTCACCCCTCCACTTT. The chain links TRBV9 to TRBJ1-6, with D unclear. There are 15 residues in the CDR3. V was cut by 0 bases and J by 4 bases, with 8 bases left in between. Germline assignment: CDR1 SGDLS and CDR2 YYNGEE.

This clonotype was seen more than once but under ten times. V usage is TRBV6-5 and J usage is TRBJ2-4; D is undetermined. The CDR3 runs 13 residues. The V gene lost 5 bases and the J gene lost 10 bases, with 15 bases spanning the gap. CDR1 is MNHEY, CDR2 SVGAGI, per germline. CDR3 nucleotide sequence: TGTGCCAGCAGTACCCACGACCGGCCTATTCAGTACTTC. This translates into CASSTHDRPIQYF.

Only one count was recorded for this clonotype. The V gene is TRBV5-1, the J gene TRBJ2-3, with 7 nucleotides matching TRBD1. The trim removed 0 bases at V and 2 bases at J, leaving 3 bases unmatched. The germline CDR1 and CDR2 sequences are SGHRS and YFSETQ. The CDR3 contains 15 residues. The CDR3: CASSLGDRPTDTQYF. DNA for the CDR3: TGCGCCAGCAGCTTGGGGGACAGACCCACAGATACGCAGTATTTT.

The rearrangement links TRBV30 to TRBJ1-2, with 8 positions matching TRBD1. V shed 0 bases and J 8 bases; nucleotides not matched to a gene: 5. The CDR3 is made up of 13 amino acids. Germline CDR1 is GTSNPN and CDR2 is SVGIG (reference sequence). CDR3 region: CAWSVRQGQGYTF. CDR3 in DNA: TGTGCCTGGAGTGTACGACAGGGGCAAGGCTACACCTTC.

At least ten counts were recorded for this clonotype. CDR3 loop: CASEHSGTLLVEQFF. The CDR3, as DNA: TGTGCCAGTGAACACTCCGGGACTCTGCTTGTGGAGCAGTTCTTC. The chain has TRBV19 and TRBJ2-1; possible D gene TRBD2, 6 bases. CDR3 length: 15 amino acids. Germline-derived CDR1 and CDR2 are LNHDA and SQIVND (reference sequence). With 8 bases removed from V and 10 bases from J, the gap between germline ends came to 24 bases.

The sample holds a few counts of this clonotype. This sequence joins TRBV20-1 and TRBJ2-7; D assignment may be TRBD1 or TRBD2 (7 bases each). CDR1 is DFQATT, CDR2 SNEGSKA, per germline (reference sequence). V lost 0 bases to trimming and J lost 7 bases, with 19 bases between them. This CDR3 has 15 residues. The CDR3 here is CSARDGSGGAGEQYF. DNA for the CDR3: TGCAGTGCTAGAGATGGTTCAGGGGGAGCGGGGGAGCAGTACTTC.

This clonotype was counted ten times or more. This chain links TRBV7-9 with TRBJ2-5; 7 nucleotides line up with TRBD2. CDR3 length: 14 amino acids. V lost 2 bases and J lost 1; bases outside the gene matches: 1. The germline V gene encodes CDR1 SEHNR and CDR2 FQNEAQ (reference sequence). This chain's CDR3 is CASSLRGSQETQYF. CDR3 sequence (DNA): TGTGCCAGCAGCTTACGCGGGAGCCAAGAGACCCAGTACTTC.

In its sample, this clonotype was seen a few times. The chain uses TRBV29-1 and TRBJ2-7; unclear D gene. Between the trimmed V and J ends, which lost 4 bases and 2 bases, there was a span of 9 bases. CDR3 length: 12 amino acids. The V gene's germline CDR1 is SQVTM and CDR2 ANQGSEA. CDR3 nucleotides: TGCAGCGTTGTTGAAGAACCCTACGAGCAGTACTTC. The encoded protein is CSVVEEPYEQYF.

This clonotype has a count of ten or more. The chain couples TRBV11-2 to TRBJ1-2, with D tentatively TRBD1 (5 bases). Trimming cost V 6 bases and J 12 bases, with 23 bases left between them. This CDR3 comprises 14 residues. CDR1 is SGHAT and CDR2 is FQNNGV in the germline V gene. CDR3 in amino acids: CASRKIGKTRGHTF. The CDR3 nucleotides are TGTGCCAGCAGGAAGATCGGAAAGACACGGGGCCACACCTTC.

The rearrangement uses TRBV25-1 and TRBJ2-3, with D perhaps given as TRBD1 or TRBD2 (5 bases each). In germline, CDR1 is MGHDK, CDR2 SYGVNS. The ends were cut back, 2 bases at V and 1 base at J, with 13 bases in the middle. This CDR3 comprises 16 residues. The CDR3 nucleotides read TGTGCCAGCAGTGAAGGGACCTACCTAGGCACAGATACGCAGTATTTT. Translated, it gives CASSEGTYLGTDTQYF.

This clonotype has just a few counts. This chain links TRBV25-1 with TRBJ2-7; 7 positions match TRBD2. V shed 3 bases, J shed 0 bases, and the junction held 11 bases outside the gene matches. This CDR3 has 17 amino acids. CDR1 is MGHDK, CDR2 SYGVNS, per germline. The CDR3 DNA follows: TGTGCCAGCAGTGACGGTGCGGGGGAGCTTAGCTCCTACGAGCAGTACTTC. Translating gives CASSDGAGELSSYEQYF.

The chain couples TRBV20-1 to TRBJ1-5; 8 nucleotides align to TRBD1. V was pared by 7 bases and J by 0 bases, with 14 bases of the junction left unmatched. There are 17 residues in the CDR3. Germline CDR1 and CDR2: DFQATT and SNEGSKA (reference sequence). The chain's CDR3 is CSVQGGQGQGSNQPQHF. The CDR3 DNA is TGCAGTGTCCAAGGAGGACAGGGCCAGGGTAGCAATCAGCCCCAGCATTTT.

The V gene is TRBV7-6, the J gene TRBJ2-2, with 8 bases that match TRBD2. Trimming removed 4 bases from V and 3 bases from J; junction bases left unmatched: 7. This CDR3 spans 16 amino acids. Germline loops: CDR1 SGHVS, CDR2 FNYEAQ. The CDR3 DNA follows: TGTGCCAGCAGCTCGTACTCCGGGGGGGACACCGGGGAGCTGTTTTTT. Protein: CASSSYSGGDTGELFF. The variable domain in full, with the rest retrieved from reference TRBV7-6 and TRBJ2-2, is GAGVSQSPRYKVTKRGQDVALRCDPISGHVSLYWYRQALGQGPEFLTYFNYEAQQDKSGLPNDRFSAERPEGSISTLTIQRTEQRDSAMYRCASSSYSGGDTGELFFGEGSRLTVL.

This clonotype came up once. As DNA, the CDR3 is TGTGCCAGCAGCCGGGACTCTACTCCATACGAGCAGTACTTC. This translates into CASSRDSTPYEQYF. The J gene is TRBJ2-7, the V gene TRBV9, with D possibly matching TRBD2 (6 bases). Germline CDR1 SGDLS, CDR2 YYNGEE. Between the trimmed V and J ends, which lost 4 bases and 4 bases, there was a span of 15 bases. The length of the CDR3 is 14 residues.

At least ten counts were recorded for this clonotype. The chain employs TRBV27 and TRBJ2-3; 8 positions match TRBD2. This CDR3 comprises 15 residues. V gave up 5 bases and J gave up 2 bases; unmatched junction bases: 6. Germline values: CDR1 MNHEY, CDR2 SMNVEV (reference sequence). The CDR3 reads CASSDYSGNTDTQYF. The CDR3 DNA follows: TGTGCCAGCAGTGACTATAGCGGGAACACAGATACGCAGTATTTT.

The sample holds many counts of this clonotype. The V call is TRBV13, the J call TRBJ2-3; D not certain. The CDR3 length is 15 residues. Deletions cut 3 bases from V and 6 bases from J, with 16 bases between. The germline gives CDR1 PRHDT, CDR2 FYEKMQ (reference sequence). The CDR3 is CASSFRRADGDTQYF. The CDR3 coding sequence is TGTGCCAGCAGCTTTAGACGGGCGGACGGGGATACGCAGTATTTT.

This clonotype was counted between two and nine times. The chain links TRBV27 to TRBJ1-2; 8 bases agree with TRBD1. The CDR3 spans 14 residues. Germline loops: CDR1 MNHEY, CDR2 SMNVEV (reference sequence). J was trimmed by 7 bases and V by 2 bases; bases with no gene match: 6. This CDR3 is CASSLGTGEVGYTF. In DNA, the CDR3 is TGTGCCAGCAGTTTAGGGACAGGTGAAGTTGGCTACACCTTC.

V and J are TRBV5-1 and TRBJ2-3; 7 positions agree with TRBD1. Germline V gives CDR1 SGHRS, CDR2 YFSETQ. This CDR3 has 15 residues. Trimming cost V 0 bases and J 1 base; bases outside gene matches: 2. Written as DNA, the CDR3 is TGCGCCAGCAGCTTGGCCGGGACAGGCACAGATACGCAGTATTTT. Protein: CASSLAGTGTDTQYF.